A single sample is the source of the 29 T cell receptor beta chains below, sequenced in a study of shared clonotypes between healthy human individuals. TCRdb's copy holds only in-frame clones and misses some; the assay was immunoSEQ multiplex PCR. The data hold around 510,000 clones, with roughly 79% observed a single time. Sequences were obtained from PBMCs. The receptors were sampled from a woman in her forties in good health. Some clones in this sample may be carry-over from other donors' samples.

The V and J genes are TRBV5-1 and TRBJ1-2, with 8 bases lining up with TRBD1. This CDR3 region has 15 residues. V lost 4 bases and J lost 6; bases outside the gene matches: 11. In germline, CDR1 is SGHRS, CDR2 YFSETQ. The CDR3 is CASSEDQGAGHGYTF. The CDR3 DNA follows: TGCGCCAGCAGCGAGGATCAGGGGGCTGGTCATGGCTACACCTTC. The complete variable domain, with remaining parts taken from reference TRBV5-1 and TRBJ1-2, reads KAGVTQTPRYLIKTRGQQVTLSCSPISGHRSVSWYQQTPGQGLQFLFEYFSETQRNKGNFPGRFSGRQFSNSRSEMNVSTLELGDSALYLCASSEDQGAGHGYTFGSGTRLTVV.

V gene TRBV14 combines with J gene TRBJ1-3, with 9 bases fitting TRBD1. CDR3 size: 19 residues. V shed 2 bases and J 1 base; nucleotides not matched to a gene: 12. Looked up from germline, CDR1 is SGHDN and CDR2 is FVKESK. The CDR3 reads CASSQMYGTGYLSGNTIYF. As DNA, the CDR3 is TGTGCCAGCAGCCAAATGTACGGGACAGGGTATTTATCTGGAAACACCATATATTTT.

The rearrangement joins TRBV7-3 to TRBJ2-1; 9 nucleotides line up with TRBD2. The CDR3 has 15 residues. Germline values: CDR1 SGHTA, CDR2 FQGTGA. With V trimmed by 4 bases and J by 0 bases, 1 base remained unmatched. The CDR3 loop is CASSSAGGSYNEQFF. As DNA, the CDR3 is TGTGCCAGCAGCTCAGCGGGAGGCTCCTACAATGAGCAGTTCTTC.

This clone appeared a few times. The chain combines TRBV27 with TRBJ2-7, with 7 bases lining up with TRBD1. CDR3 length: 14 residues. J lost 5 bases, V lost 6 bases, and 10 bases had no gene match. Germline CDR1 MNHEY, CDR2 SMNVEV (reference sequence). The CDR3 nucleotides are TGTGCCAGCAGGAAACAGGGGTTTGTTCACGAGCAGTACTTC. Protein product: CASRKQGFVHEQYF.

V is TRBV19 and J is TRBJ1-1; 8 positions agree with TRBD1. The germline gives CDR1 LNHDA, CDR2 SQIVND (reference sequence). Losses at the gene ends were 5 bases for V and 1 base for J; bases not matched to a gene: 3. The CDR3 has 14 residues. The CDR3, as DNA: TGTGCCAGTAGTCAGGGGGCCTCGAACACTGAAGCTTTCTTT. Protein sequence: CASSQGASNTEAFF.

The chain couples TRBV7-9 to TRBJ2-2, with D possibly called TRBD1 or TRBD2 (5 bases each). With 4 bases removed from V and 5 bases from J, the gap between germline ends came to 20 bases. CDR3 length: 17 amino acids. Germline V CDR1 and CDR2: SEHNR, FQNEAQ (reference sequence). DNA of the CDR3: TGTGCCAGCAGCTCGCGTGTTGGGGGAGTAAGAACCGGGGAGCTGTTTTTT. Protein: CASSSRVGGVRTGELFF.

This chain joins TRBV19 and TRBJ1-4, with D perhaps matching TRBD1 (6 bases). Deletions cut 3 bases from V and 0 bases from J, with 17 bases between. Germline CDR1 LNHDA, CDR2 SQIVND (reference sequence). The CDR3 covers 18 residues. CDR3 residues: CASSIGGLLGATNEKLFF. CDR3 bases: TGTGCCAGTAGTATTGGGGGGCTTTTAGGGGCAACTAATGAAAAACTGTTTTTT.

This clone came up once. The rearrangement links TRBV29-1 to TRBJ2-7, with 11 bases aligning to TRBD2. Germline V gives CDR1 SQVTM, CDR2 ANQGSEA. The CDR3 covers 14 residues. The V gene end was trimmed by 1 base and the J gene end by 5 bases; junction bases not matched to a gene: 4. The CDR3 region has the DNA TGCAGCGTTGAAGGTAGCGGGAGGGCCCACGAGCAGTACTTC. This translates into CSVEGSGRAHEQYF.

The chain carries TRBV6-5 and TRBJ1-1, with D possibly TRBD1 on 6 matching bases. V was trimmed by 4 bases and J by 7 bases, leaving 13 bases between them. This CDR3 contains 13 residues. Germline V lookup: CDR1 MNHEY, CDR2 SVGAGI. The CDR3: CASSSSTGYEAFF. For the CDR3, the DNA is TGTGCCAGCAGTTCGTCGACAGGCTATGAAGCTTTCTTT.

J is TRBJ2-7 and V is TRBV15, with D unclear. Germline values: CDR1 LNHNV, CDR2 YYDKDF (reference sequence). The CDR3 is made up of 15 amino acids. V was clipped by 0 bases and J by 2 bases, with 11 bases between them. In DNA, the CDR3 is TGTGCCACCAGCAGAGATCTGGGCAGTCCCTACGAGCAGTACTTC. Translated, it gives CATSRDLGSPYEQYF. Drawing the rest from reference TRBV15 and TRBJ2-7, the complete variable domain is DAMVIQNPRYQVTQFGKPVTLSCSQTLNHNVMYWYQQKSSQAPKLLFHYYDKDFNNEADTPDNFQSRRPNTSFCFLDIRSPGLGDTAMYLCATSRDLGSPYEQYFGPGTRLTVT.

The rearrangement joins TRBV7-3 to TRBJ2-1, with D unresolved. V was shortened by 2 bases and J by 5 bases, with 7 bases between the two germline ends. The CDR3 is 13 residues long. The germline V gene encodes CDR1 SGHTA and CDR2 FQGTGA. CDR3 in amino acids: CASSLSLDNEQFF. For the CDR3, the DNA is TGTGCCAGCAGCTTATCGCTAGACAATGAGCAGTTCTTC.

The rearrangement uses TRBV6-1 and TRBJ2-7; D is tentatively TRBD1 or TRBD2 (5 bases each). CDR1 and CDR2 from the germline V gene are MNHNS and SASEGT. CDR3 length: 15 residues. V was cut by 7 bases and J by 2 bases, with 18 bases left in between. The CDR3 spells CASKGTSVPTYEQYF. CDR3 DNA sequence: TGTGCCAGCAAAGGGACCTCGGTGCCTACCTACGAGCAGTACTTC.

V usage is TRBV10-3 and J usage is TRBJ1-2; perhaps TRBD1 as D (5 bases). The CDR3 has 16 amino acids. Germline V gene lookup returns CDR1 ENHRY and CDR2 SYGVKD. V was shortened by 8 bases and J by 2 bases, with 21 bases between the two germline ends. CDR3 sequence: CAIGGRLDTLNYGYTF. The CDR3 region has the DNA TGTGCCATCGGAGGACGATTGGACACGCTAAACTATGGCTACACCTTC.

Of note for this clone: Possible read error: a much larger clone is one base away. The rearrangement joins TRBV29-1 to TRBJ2-1; a possible D gene is TRBD1 (6 bases). V shed 5 bases and J shed 6 bases, with 17 bases lying between them. In germline, CDR1 is SQVTM, CDR2 ANQGSEA. CDR3 length: 14 amino acids. The CDR3 loop reads CSVRTASSCNEQFF. The CDR3 nucleotides are TGCAGCGTTCGGACAGCTTCAAGCTGCAATGAGCAGTTCTTC.

The V call is TRBV7-2, the J call TRBJ2-3; 9 bases are shared with TRBD2. The V gene's germline CDR1 is SGHTA and CDR2 FQGNSA. The CDR3 loop spans 17 amino acids. Losses at the gene ends were 1 base for V and 8 bases for J; bases not matched to a gene: 13. CDR3 sequence reads: CASSLVGLAGRIGTQYF. Here the CDR3 DNA reads TGTGCCAGCAGCTTAGTTGGGCTAGCGGGACGGATTGGTACGCAGTATTTT. The whole variable domain, remainder taken from reference TRBV7-2 and TRBJ2-3, is GAGVSQSPSNKVTEKGKDVELRCDPISGHTALYWYRQSLGQGLEFLIYFQGNSAPDKSGLPSDRFSAERTGGSVSTLTIQRTQQEDSAVYLCASSLVGLAGRIGTQYFGPGTRLTVL.

The rearrangement links TRBV4-1 to TRBJ1-1; D is unclear. The CDR3 totals 14 residues. Deletions cut 4 bases from V and 2 bases from J, with 11 bases between. The germline V gene has CDR1 MGHRA and CDR2 YSYEKL. The CDR3, as DNA: TGCGCCAGCAGCCGCCCCGGGATTAACACTGAAGCTTTCTTT. Its protein product is CASSRPGINTEAFF.

This chain joins TRBV7-2 and TRBJ1-1; 7 positions agree with TRBD1. This CDR3 is 13 amino acids long. The trim removed 5 bases at V and 11 bases at J, leaving 11 bases unmatched. The germline gives CDR1 SGHTA, CDR2 FQGNSA. CDR3 amino acids: CASSPRQGRGAFF. The CDR3 DNA is TGTGCCAGCAGCCCCCGACAGGGCCGGGGCGCTTTCTTT.

CDR3 nucleotides: TGTGCCAGCAGTAAGTCTGGGGCCAACGTCCTGACTTTC. Translation: CASSKSGANVLTF. V gene TRBV6-6 combines with J gene TRBJ2-6; D is unresolved. Germline CDR1 and CDR2: MNHNY and SVGAGI (reference sequence). V was pared by 5 bases and J by 1 base, with 3 bases between. This CDR3 contains 13 residues.

V is TRBV4-1 and J is TRBJ1-1, with a weak D call TRBD1 (5 bases). Deletions cut 2 bases from V and 7 bases from J, with 20 bases between. Per germline, CDR1 MGHRA and CDR2 YSYEKL. CDR3 length: 16 residues. This CDR3 is CASSQRQVPVTDEAFF. The CDR3 coding sequence is TGCGCCAGCAGCCAAAGGCAGGTCCCGGTGACAGATGAAGCTTTCTTT.

The genes are TRBV28 and TRBJ1-6; D uncertain. V was cut by 6 bases and J by 6 bases, with 9 bases left in between. This CDR3 has 13 residues. Germline V lookup: CDR1 MDHEN, CDR2 SYDVKM. Here the CDR3 reads CASRDNRNSPLHF. In DNA form, the CDR3 reads TGTGCCAGCAGAGACAACCGTAATTCACCCCTCCACTTT.

V is TRBV5-5 and J is TRBJ2-7; perhaps TRBD2 as D (5 bases). Germline CDR1 and CDR2: SGHKS and YYEKEE (reference sequence). The CDR3 has 17 residues. V shed 3 bases and J shed 4 bases, with 23 bases lying between them. In nucleotides, the CDR3 is TGTGCCAGCAGCTCTAACCCCGACTGGACTGCGGCGTACGAGCAGTACTTC. It specifies CASSSNPDWTAAYEQYF.

This sequence joins TRBV10-3 and TRBJ2-3; 8 bases are shared with TRBD2. This CDR3 region has 16 residues. Germline V CDR1 and CDR2: ENHRY, SYGVKD. V lost 4 bases to trimming and J lost 2 bases; unmatched junction nucleotides: 8. This chain's CDR3 is CAISGGLGGATDTQYF. The CDR3 bases are TGTGCCATCAGTGGGGGACTAGGAGGGGCCACAGATACGCAGTATTTT.

The rearrangement uses TRBV5-1 and TRBJ2-3; D is unclear. Trimming took 7 bases from V and 0 from J, leaving 9 bases between them. This CDR3 is 13 amino acids long. The V gene's germline CDR1 is SGHRS and CDR2 YFSETQ. Written as DNA, the CDR3 is TGCGCCAGCCGGGCAGCGAGCACAGATACGCAGTATTTT. Translating it yields CASRAASTDTQYF.

The sample holds a few counts of this clone. The genes are TRBV5-1 and TRBJ2-1; 15 nucleotides align to TRBD2. This CDR3 has 18 residues. With V trimmed by 3 bases and J by 0 bases, 4 bases remained unmatched. Looked up from germline, CDR1 is SGHRS and CDR2 is YFSETQ. The DNA for the CDR3 is TGCGCCAGCAGCTCGGGACTAGCGGGAGGAAGCTCCTACAATGAGCAGTTCTTC. Translation gives CASSSGLAGGSSYNEQFF.

This clone was detected once. The chain carries TRBV30 and TRBJ2-2; TRBD2 matches 11 bases. Germline V gives CDR1 GTSNPN, CDR2 SVGIG (reference sequence). Germline trimming cut 3 bases from V and 4 bases from J; bases unmatched to any gene: 7. This CDR3 comprises 16 residues. The CDR3 sequence: CAWSTSGSTVTGELFF. The CDR3 DNA reads TGTGCCTGGAGCACTAGCGGGAGTACGGTCACCGGGGAGCTGTTTTTT.

The gene calls are TRBV19 and TRBJ1-5, with D possibly being TRBD1 (5 bases). The CDR3 runs 13 residues. V was cut by 5 bases and J by 6 bases, with 11 bases left in between. The germline gives CDR1 LNHDA, CDR2 SQIVND (reference sequence). In nucleotides, the CDR3 is TGTGCCAGTAGTTATGGGGGGGGTCAGCCCCAGCATTTT. Translating it yields CASSYGGGQPQHF.

The chain uses TRBV7-8 and TRBJ1-2, with 8 bases lining up with TRBD1. The CDR3 contains 13 residues. Per the germline V gene, CDR1 is SGHVS and CDR2 is FQNEAQ. Trimming took 5 bases from V and 6 from J; bases not matched to a gene: 5. Written as DNA, the CDR3 is TGTGCCAGCAGCCCACGGACAGGGAATGGCTACACCTTC. Residues: CASSPRTGNGYTF.

This CDR3 is CASSVTSGKYNEQFF. CDR3 bases: TGCGCCAGCAGCGTGACTAGCGGGAAATACAATGAGCAGTTCTTC. V gene TRBV5-1 combines with J gene TRBJ2-1, with 11 bases fitting TRBD2. Germline V gene sequence: CDR1 SGHRS, CDR2 YFSETQ. The V gene end was trimmed by 4 bases and the J gene end by 4 bases; junction bases not matched to a gene: 4. The CDR3 loop spans 15 amino acids.

The chain has TRBV2 and TRBJ1-3; D possibly corresponds to TRBD1 (5 bases). Germline CDR1 is SNHLY and CDR2 is FYNNEI. CDR3 size: 14 residues. V lost 7 bases and J 0 bases, leaving 10 bases between the germline ends. Here the CDR3 reads CASNEGVSGNTIYF. The CDR3 DNA reads as TGTGCCAGCAACGAAGGGGTCTCTGGAAACACCATATATTTT.